This T cell receptor (beta chain) originates from a study of breast tumors, draining lymph nodes, adjacent tissues (dated by TCRdb to about 2016). Some background on the complete study: In breast cancer patients, the study compared the TCR beta repertoires of tumor, adjacent nontumor tissue and axillary lymph nodes. The study aimed to assess the relationships and possible T-cell exchange between tumor, surrounding tissue and draining lymph node repertoires in human breast cancer.

A note on this clonotype: The antigen it binds to is not known. No much larger clone is present one base from it, and per-base qualities are unavailable.

Lymph node samples were obtained from the axillary draining lymph nodes of breast cancer patients. The full study reports these points: The data were judged consistent with most tumor T cells deriving from the lymph node and then expanding within tumor tissue. Tumor and nontumor tissue repertoires were significantly more similar in luminal-like than in basal-like breast cancer. Tumors showed preferential V and J gene usage, and their T-cell repertoire diversity fell below that of lymph nodes yet above that of nontumor tissue. The study presented the conclusion that tumor T cells originate in lymph nodes as consistent with a hypothesis, not as something directly demonstrated.

Sequencer: Illumina HiSeq 2000. TCR beta chain libraries were generated through multiplex PCR amplification. The amplified TCR beta chain products were analyzed by high-throughput sequencing. TCRdb reworked the public reads: Q25 trimming with fastp, MiXCR clone assembly, productive beta chains retained. Every CDR3 protein is listed once, alongside the most common genes and DNA of its rows. The sample data list under 350,000 distinct CDR3 sequences, and about 33% of these were observed just once. Of the sample, about 1% falls within the top ten clones. This TCR was recovered from a female donor with breast cancer. Some clones in this sample may be carry-over from other donors' samples. The sample comprised axillary lymph node tissue.

The sequenced DNA is TGTGCCATCAGTGGACTAGCGGGAGGGCTTACAGATACGCAGTATTTT. It codes for CAISGLAGGLTDTQYF. The rearrangement combines TRBV10-3 with TRBJ2-3, and TRBD2 aligns with 14 junction nucleotides. CDR1 is given as ENHRY and CDR2 as SYGVKD, both from the germline V gene. The V end gives up 4 bases and the J end 3 bases, leaving 3 bases in the junction not matched to a gene. CDR3 length: 16 amino acids, cysteine to phenylalanine. Just CDR3 DNA is preserved here, 48 bases in frame from base 1.